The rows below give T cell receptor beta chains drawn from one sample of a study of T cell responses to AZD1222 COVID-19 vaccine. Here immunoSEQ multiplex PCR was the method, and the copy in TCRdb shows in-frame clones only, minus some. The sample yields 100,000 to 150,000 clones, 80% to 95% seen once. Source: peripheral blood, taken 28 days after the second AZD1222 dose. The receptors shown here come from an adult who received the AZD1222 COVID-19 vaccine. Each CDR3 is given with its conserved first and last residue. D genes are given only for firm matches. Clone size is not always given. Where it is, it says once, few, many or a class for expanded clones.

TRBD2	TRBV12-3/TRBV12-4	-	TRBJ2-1	TGTGCCAGCAGTGCCGGGACTACCAATGAGCAGTTCTTC	CASSAGTTNEQFF
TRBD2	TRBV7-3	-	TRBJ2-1	TGTGCCAGCAGCTTCGGTCTAGCGGTATACAATGAGCAGTTCTTC	CASSFGLAVYNEQFF
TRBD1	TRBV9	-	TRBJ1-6	TGTGCCAGCAGCGCCGGGACAGGGGGCGGGAATTCACCCCTCCACTTT	CASSAGTGGGNSPLHF
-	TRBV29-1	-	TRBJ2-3	TGCAGCGTTGAAGATCCTCTAGCGCAGAGCACAGATACGCAGTATTTT	CSVEDPLAQSTDTQYF
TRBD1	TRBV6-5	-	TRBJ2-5	TGTGCCAGCAGTCCCAGGGGGAACCAAGAGACCCAGTACTTC	CASSPRGNQETQYF
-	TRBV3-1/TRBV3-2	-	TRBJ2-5	TGTGCCAGCAGCCAAGTTTCCGGCGGCCAAGAGACCCAGTACTTC	CASSQVSGGQETQYF
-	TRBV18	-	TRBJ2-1	TGTGCCAGCCACGGGGCTAGCTCCTACAATGAGCAGTTCTTC	CASHGASSYNEQFF
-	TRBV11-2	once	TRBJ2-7	TGTGCCAGCAGCTTTAGCAGGGAGTACGAGCAGTACTTC	CASSFSREYEQYF
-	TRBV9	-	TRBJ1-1	TGTGCCAGCAGCTACAGCATGAACACTGAAGCTTTCTTT	CASSYSMNTEAFF
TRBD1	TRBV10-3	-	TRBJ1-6	TGTGCCCCCCGGACAGGGAGGTATAATTCACCCCTCCACTTT	CAPRTGRYNSPLHF
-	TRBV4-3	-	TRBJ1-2	TGCGCCAGCAGCCAAGACAGGGAGATAAACTATGGCTACACCTTC	CASSQDREINYGYTF
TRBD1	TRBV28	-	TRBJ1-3	TGTGCCAGCAGTTCTTCTGGACAGGGGGCCCTGAGCTCTGGAAACACCATATATTTT	CASSSSGQGALSSGNTIYF
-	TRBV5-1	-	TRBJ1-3	TGCGCCAGCAGCTTGGAAAGGGGGGGAAACACCATATATTTT	CASSLERGGNTIYF
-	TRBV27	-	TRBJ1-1	TGTGCCAGCAGTTTGAAGTGGGGGACCACTGAAGCTTTCTTT	CASSLKWGTTEAFF
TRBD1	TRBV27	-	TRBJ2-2	TGTTGGACAGGGCCGTACACCGGGGAGCTGTTTTTT	CWTGPYTGELFF
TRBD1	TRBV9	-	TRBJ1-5	TGTGCCAGCAGCCAAGGGGGCCAAGGACCCTCAAGCAATCAGCCCCAGCATTTT	CASSQGGQGPSSNQPQHF
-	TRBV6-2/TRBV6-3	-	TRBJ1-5	TGTGCCAGCAGTTACTTGGTGGAGGTAAGTCAGCCCCAGCATTTT	CASSYLVEVSQPQHF
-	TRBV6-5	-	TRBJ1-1	TGTGCCAGCAGTCGCGGCACTGAAGCTTTCTTT	CASSRGTEAFF
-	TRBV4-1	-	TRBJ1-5	TGCGCCAGCAGCCAAGGGCGGGGACTGAGCAATCAGCCCCAGCATTTT	CASSQGRGLSNQPQHF
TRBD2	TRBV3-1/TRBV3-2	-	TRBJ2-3	TGTGCCAGCAGCCAAGAGGCCAGCGGGAGATCCCGTAGGACAGATACGCAGTATTTT	CASSQEASGRSRRTDTQYF
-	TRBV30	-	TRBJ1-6	TGTGCCTGGGGTGCGCAGGGTGATTCACCCCTCCACTTT	CAWGAQGDSPLHF
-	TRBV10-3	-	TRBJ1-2	TGTGCCATCAGTGAGGAGAACTATGGCTACACCTTC	CAISEENYGYTF
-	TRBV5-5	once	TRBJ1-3	TGTGCCAGCAGCCCGGACGGTAGCTCTGGAAACACCATATATTTT	CASSPDGSSGNTIYF
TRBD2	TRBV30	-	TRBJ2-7	TGTGCCTGGAGTCTTAGCGGGGGGTTCGTCTACGAGCAGTACTTC	CAWSLSGGFVYEQYF